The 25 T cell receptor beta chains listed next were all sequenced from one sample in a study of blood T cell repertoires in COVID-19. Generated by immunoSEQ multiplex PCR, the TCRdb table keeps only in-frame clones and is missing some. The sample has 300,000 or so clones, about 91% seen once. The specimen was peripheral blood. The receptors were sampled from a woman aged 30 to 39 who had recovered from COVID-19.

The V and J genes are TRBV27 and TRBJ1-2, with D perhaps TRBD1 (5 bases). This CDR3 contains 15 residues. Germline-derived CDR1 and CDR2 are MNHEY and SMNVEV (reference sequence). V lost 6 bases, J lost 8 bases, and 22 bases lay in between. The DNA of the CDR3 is TGTGCCAGCAGAGAGGTTGGAACAGGTGGATGGGGCTACACCTTC. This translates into CASREVGTGGWGYTF.

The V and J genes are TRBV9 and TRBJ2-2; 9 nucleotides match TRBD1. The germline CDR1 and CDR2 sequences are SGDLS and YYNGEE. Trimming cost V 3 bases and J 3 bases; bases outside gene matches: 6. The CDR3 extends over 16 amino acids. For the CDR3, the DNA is TGTGCCAGCAGCGGCCGGACAGGGGAGGACACCGGGGAGCTGTTTTTT. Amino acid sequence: CASSGRTGEDTGELFF.

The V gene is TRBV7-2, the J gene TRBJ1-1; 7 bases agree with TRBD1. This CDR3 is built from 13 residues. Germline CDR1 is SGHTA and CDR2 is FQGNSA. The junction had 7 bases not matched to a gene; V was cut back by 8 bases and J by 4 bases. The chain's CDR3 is CASQQGVGTEAFF. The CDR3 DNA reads TGTGCCAGCCAGCAGGGGGTTGGCACTGAAGCTTTCTTT. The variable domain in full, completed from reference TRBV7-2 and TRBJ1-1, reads GAGVSQSPSNKVTEKGKDVELRCDPISGHTALYWYRQSLGQGLEFLIYFQGNSAPDKSGLPSDRFSAERTGGSVSTLTIQRTQQEDSAVYLCASQQGVGTEAFFGQGTRLTVV.

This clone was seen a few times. Here the CDR3 DNA reads TGTGCCAGTAGTCCCCGCGAGGGGCTAGCGGGGGTTGCCGGGGAGCTGTTTTTT. Its translation: CASSPREGLAGVAGELFF. The gene calls are TRBV19 and TRBJ2-2; 10 bases fit TRBD2. The CDR3 covers 18 residues. The V and J ends lost 5 bases and 6 bases, in that order; junction bases with no gene match: 15. The germline CDR1 and CDR2 sequences are LNHDA and SQIVND (reference sequence).

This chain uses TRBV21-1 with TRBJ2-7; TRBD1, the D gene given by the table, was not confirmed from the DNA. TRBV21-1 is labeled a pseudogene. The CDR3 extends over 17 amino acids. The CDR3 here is CASPRGTGRVGDYEQYF. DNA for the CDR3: TGTGCCAGCCCGCGGGGGACAGGGAGGGTGGGCGACTACGAGCAGTACTTC.

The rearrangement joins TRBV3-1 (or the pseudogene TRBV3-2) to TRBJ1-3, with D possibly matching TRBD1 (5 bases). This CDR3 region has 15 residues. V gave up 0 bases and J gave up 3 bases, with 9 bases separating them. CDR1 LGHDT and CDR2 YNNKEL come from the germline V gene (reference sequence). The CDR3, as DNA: TGTGCCAGCAGCCAAGATGCAACAGGTGGAAACACCATATATTTT. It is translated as CASSQDATGGNTIYF.

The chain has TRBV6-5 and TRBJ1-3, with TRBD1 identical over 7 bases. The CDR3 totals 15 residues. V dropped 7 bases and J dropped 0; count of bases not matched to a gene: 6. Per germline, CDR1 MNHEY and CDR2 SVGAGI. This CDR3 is CASTLGQTSGNTIYF. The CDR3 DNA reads TGTGCCAGCACCTTGGGACAGACCTCTGGAAACACCATATATTTT.

The CDR3 loop reads CASSLVTGGNTEAFF. The CDR3 nucleotides read TGTGCCAGCAGTTTAGTCACAGGGGGTAACACTGAAGCTTTCTTT. The V gene is TRBV28, the J gene TRBJ1-1, with 8 bases identical to TRBD1. J lost 2 bases, V lost 2 bases, and 4 bases had no gene match. Germline V gene sequence: CDR1 MDHEN, CDR2 SYDVKM. This CDR3 contains 15 residues.

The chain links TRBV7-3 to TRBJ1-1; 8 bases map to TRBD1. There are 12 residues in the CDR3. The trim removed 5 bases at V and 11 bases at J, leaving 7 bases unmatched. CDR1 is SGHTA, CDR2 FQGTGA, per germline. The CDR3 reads CASSEGQGWAFF. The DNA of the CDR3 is TGTGCCAGCAGCGAAGGACAGGGTTGGGCTTTCTTT.

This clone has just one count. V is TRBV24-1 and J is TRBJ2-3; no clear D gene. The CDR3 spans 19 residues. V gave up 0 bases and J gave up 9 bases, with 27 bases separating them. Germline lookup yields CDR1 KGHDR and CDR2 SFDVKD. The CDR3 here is CATSDLPLWLAVLYVTQYF. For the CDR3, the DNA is TGTGCCACCAGTGATTTGCCCTTGTGGTTAGCAGTTCTATACGTGACGCAGTATTTT.

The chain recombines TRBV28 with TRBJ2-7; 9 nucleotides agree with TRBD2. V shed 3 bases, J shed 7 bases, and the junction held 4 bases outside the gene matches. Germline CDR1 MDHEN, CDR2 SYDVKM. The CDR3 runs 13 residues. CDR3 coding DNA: TGTGCCAGCAGTTTGGTGCTAGCGGGGGAGCAGTACTTC. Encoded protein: CASSLVLAGEQYF.

The CDR3 spells CASSRGSDEQFF. The CDR3 bases are TGTGCCAGCAGCCGTGGAAGCGATGAGCAGTTCTTC. The genes are TRBV9 and TRBJ2-1; D unclear. The V end lost 4 bases, the J end lost 8 bases, and 10 bases lay between the germline ends. The length of the CDR3 is 12 residues. The V gene's germline CDR1 is SGDLS and CDR2 YYNGEE.

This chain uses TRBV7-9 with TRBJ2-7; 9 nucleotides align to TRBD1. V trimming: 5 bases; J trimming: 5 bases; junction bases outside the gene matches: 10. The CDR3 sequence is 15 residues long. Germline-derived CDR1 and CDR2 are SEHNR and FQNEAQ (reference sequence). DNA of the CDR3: TGTGCCAGCAGCCCCTTCCGGGACAGGGCCCACGAGCAGTACTTC. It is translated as CASSPFRDRAHEQYF.

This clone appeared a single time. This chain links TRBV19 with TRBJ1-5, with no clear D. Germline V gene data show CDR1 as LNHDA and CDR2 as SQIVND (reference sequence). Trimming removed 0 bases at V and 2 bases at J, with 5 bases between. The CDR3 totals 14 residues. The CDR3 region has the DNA TGTGCCAGTAGTATAGAGGCAGGCAATCAGCCCCAGCATTTT. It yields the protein CASSIEAGNQPQHF.

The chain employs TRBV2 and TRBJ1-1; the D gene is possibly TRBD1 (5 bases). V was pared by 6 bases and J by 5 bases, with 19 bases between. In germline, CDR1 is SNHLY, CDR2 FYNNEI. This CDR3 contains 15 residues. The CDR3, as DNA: TGTGCCAGCAGCCCCCAAACTACAGGTGGAACTGAAGCTTTCTTT. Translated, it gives CASSPQTTGGTEAFF.

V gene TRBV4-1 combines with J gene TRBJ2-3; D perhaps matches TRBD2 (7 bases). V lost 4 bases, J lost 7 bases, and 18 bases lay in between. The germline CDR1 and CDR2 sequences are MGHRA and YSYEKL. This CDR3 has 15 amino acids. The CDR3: CASSLSGGGPHTQYF. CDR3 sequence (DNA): TGCGCCAGCAGCCTCTCGGGCGGGGGCCCGCATACGCAGTATTTT.

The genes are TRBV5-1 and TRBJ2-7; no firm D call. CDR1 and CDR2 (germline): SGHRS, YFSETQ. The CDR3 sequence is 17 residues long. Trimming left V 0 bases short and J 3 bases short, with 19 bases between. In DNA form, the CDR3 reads TGCGCCAGCAGCTTGGAATTCCTAGATACCTATAACTACGAGCAGTACTTC. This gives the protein CASSLEFLDTYNYEQYF.

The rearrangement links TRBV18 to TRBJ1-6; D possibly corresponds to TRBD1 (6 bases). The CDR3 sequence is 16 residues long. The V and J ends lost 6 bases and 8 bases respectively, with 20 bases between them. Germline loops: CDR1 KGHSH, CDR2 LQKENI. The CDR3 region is CASSRSGGAMDSPLHF. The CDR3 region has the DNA TGTGCCAGCTCCCGCTCTGGGGGGGCGATGGATTCACCCCTCCACTTT.

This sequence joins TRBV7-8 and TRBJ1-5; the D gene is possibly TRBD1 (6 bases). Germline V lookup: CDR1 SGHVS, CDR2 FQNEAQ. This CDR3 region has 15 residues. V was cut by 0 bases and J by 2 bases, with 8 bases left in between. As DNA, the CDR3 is TGTGCCAGCAGCTTAGCGGCAGGGGGCAATCAGCCCCAGCATTTT. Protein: CASSLAAGGNQPQHF.

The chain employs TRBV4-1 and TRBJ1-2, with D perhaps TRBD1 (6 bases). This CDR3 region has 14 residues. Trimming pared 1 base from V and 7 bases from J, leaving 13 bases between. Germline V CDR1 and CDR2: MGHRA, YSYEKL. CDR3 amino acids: CASSQADRRAGYTF. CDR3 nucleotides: TGCGCCAGCAGCCAAGCGGACAGAAGGGCTGGCTACACCTTC.

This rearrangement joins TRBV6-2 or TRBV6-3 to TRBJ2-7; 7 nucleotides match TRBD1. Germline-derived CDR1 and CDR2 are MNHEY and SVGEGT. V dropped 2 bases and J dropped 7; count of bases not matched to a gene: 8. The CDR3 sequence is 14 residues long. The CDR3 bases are TGTGCCAGCAGTTACAGATTCAGGGGGATGGAGCAGTACTTC. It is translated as CASSYRFRGMEQYF.

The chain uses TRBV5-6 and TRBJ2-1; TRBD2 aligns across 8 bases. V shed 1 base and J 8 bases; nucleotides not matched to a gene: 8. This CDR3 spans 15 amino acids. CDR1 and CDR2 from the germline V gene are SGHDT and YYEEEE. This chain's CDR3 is CASSLYPGGPDEQFF. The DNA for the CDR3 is TGTGCCAGCAGCTTGTATCCGGGGGGGCCAGATGAGCAGTTCTTC.

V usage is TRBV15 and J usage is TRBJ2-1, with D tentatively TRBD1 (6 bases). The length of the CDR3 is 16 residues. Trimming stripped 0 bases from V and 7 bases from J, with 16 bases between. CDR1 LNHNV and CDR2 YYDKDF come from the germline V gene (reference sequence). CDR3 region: CATSRDWGTSRNEQFF. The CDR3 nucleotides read TGTGCCACCAGCAGAGATTGGGGGACATCGAGGAATGAGCAGTTCTTC.

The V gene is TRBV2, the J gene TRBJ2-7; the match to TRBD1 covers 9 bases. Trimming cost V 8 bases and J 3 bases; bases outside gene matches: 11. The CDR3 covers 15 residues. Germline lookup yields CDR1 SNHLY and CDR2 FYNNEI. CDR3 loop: CASRLYRGPDYEQYF. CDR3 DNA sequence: TGTGCCAGCCGCCTCTACAGGGGGCCAGACTACGAGCAGTACTTC.

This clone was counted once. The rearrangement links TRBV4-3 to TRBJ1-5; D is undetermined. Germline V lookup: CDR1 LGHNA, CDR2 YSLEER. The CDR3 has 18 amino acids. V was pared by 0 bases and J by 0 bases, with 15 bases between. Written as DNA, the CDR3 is TGCGCCAGCAGCCAAGATCTCGAGGGTTGGGATAGCAATCAGCCCCAGCATTTT. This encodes CASSQDLEGWDSNQPQHF.